These 15 T cell receptor beta chains share one sample of origin, sequenced in a study of cytomegalovirus exposure and HLA in healthy donors. PCR employed 60 Vbeta and 13 Jbeta primers. Here immunoSEQ multiplex PCR was the method, and the copy in TCRdb shows in-frame clones only, minus some. The repertoire table contains about 190,000 clones. The sample taken for sequencing was PBMCs. Receptor source: a woman in her twenties or thirties in good health and CMV-seropositive.

The genes are TRBV5-6 and TRBJ2-7; TRBD1 agrees at 9 bases. There are 15 residues in the CDR3. Germline V CDR1 and CDR2: SGHDT, YYEEEE. The junction had 8 bases not matched to a gene; V was cut back by 4 bases and J by 3 bases. The CDR3 here is CASSPRTGEFYEQYF. The DNA of the CDR3 is TGTGCCAGCAGCCCGCGGACAGGGGAGTTCTACGAGCAGTACTTC.

The chain combines TRBV6-1 with TRBJ2-1; D ambiguous. Germline V CDR1 and CDR2: MNHNS, SASEGT. Trimming took off 6 bases at V and 8 bases at J, with 8 bases between the two ends. This CDR3 region has 11 residues. Here the CDR3 DNA reads TGTGCCAGCAGCGGCGGTCATGAGCAGTTCTTC. The encoded protein is CASSGGHEQFF.

The V and J genes are TRBV7-7 and TRBJ2-7; D gene ambiguous. The CDR3 has 13 residues. The germline V gene has CDR1 SSHAT and CDR2 FNYEAQ (reference sequence). V lost 2 bases and J 4 bases, leaving 9 bases between the germline ends. CDR3 nucleotide sequence: TGTGCCAGCAGCTTATCCAGAGGTTACGAGCAGTACTTC. This gives the protein CASSLSRGYEQYF.

The J gene is TRBJ2-1, the V gene TRBV25-1; 11 positions match TRBD2. The germline CDR1 and CDR2 sequences are MGHDK and SYGVNS. Trimming at V came to 7 bases and at J to 6 bases, leaving 8 bases not matched to a gene. This CDR3 has 15 amino acids. In DNA, the CDR3 is TGTGCCAGCACCGTAGCGGGGGGGCCTTTCAATGAGCAGTTCTTC. This gives the protein CASTVAGGPFNEQFF.

V gene TRBV5-1 combines with J gene TRBJ2-3, with 7 positions matching TRBD2. The CDR3 is made up of 16 amino acids. The ends lost 0 bases at V and 1 base at J; junction bases unmatched: 5. Germline V lookup: CDR1 SGHRS, CDR2 YFSETQ. Written as DNA, the CDR3 is TGCGCCAGCAGCTTGGCCGGGGGGTCGGGCACAGATACGCAGTATTTT. Translated, it gives CASSLAGGSGTDTQYF.

The chain recombines TRBV7-9 with TRBJ1-2; D not resolved. This CDR3 comprises 13 residues. The V and J ends lost 5 bases and 3 bases respectively, with 10 bases between them. Germline lookup yields CDR1 SEHNR and CDR2 FQNEAQ (reference sequence). CDR3 coding DNA: TGTGCCAGCAGCGCGCCGAGTGACTATGGCTACACCTTC. It yields the protein CASSAPSDYGYTF. The full variable domain, its missing parts supplied by reference TRBV7-9 and TRBJ1-2, is DTGVSQNPRHKITKRGQNVTFRCDPISEHNRLYWYRQTLGQGPEFLTYFQNEAQLEKSRLLSDRFSAERPKGSFSTLEIQRTEQGDSAMYLCASSAPSDYGYTFGSGTRLTVV.

The gene calls are TRBV2 and TRBJ1-1; D not certain. Germline CDR1 and CDR2: SNHLY and FYNNEI. There are 13 residues in the CDR3. Between the trimmed V and J ends, which lost 9 bases and 7 bases, there was a span of 18 bases. The CDR3 protein is CARKGRDMGEAFF. CDR3 bases: TGTGCCAGGAAAGGTCGGGATATGGGTGAAGCTTTCTTT. Drawing the rest from reference TRBV2 and TRBJ1-1, the complete variable domain is EPEVTQTPSHQVTQMGQEVILRCVPISNHLYFYWYRQILGQKVEFLVSFYNNEISEKSEIFDDQFSVERPDGSNFTLKIRSTKLEDSAMYFCARKGRDMGEAFFGQGTRLTVV.

This chain links TRBV20-1 with TRBJ2-1, with a weak D call TRBD1 (5 bases). The germline CDR1 and CDR2 sequences are DFQATT and SNEGSKA (reference sequence). The CDR3 extends over 11 amino acids. V lost 5 bases and J lost 9, with 11 bases in between. CDR3 DNA sequence: TGCAGTGCTCCTAGACAGATTGAGCAGTTCTTC. Its protein is CSAPRQIEQFF.

The chain carries TRBV7-6 and TRBJ2-3; no definite D call. The ends were cut back, 3 bases at V and 4 bases at J, with 11 bases in the middle. The CDR3 has 14 residues. Germline V gene sequence: CDR1 SGHVS, CDR2 FNYEAQ. CDR3 in DNA: TGTGCCAGCAGCTTGAGTGGAGACGCAGATACGCAGTATTTT. Translating it yields CASSLSGDADTQYF.

V and J are TRBV19 and TRBJ1-1, with D unclear. From germline, CDR1 is LNHDA and CDR2 SQIVND (reference sequence). This CDR3 has 18 residues. Trimming shortened V by 6 bases and J by 0 bases, and 23 bases separated the two germline ends. CDR3 coding DNA: TGTGCCAGTAGCCAACCCTCGGGTTTATACTATTTGAACACTGAAGCTTTCTTT. Residues: CASSQPSGLYYLNTEAFF.

The chain employs TRBV27 and TRBJ2-5; a weak D match, TRBD2 (5 bases). This CDR3 spans 14 amino acids. Per germline, CDR1 MNHEY and CDR2 SMNVEV (reference sequence). V shed 3 bases and J shed 2 bases, with 10 bases lying between them. CDR3 sequence (DNA): TGTGCCAGCAGTTTGAAGAGCGGTCAAGAGACCCAGTACTTC. It codes for CASSLKSGQETQYF.

The V call is TRBV6-1, the J call TRBJ2-7, with D tentatively TRBD1 (6 bases). Germline assignment: CDR1 MNHNS and CDR2 SASEGT. CDR3 length equals 15 residues. V lost 7 bases and J 3 bases, leaving 19 bases between the germline ends. The CDR3 DNA sequence: TGTGCCAGCAAGGAACAGGGATTAAGAAACTACGAGCAGTACTTC. It translates to CASKEQGLRNYEQYF.

The DNA of the CDR3 is TGTGCCAGCAGTTTAGGACAGATCTTCGTTTCCTACAATGAGCAGTTCTTC. Translation gives CASSLGQIFVSYNEQFF. The chain uses TRBV28 and TRBJ2-1, with D tentatively TRBD1 (6 bases). The length of the CDR3 is 17 residues. From germline, CDR1 is MDHEN and CDR2 SYDVKM. The V and J ends lost 2 bases and 1 base respectively, with 15 bases between them.

The chain combines TRBV7-7 with TRBJ2-1; the D is unclear. CDR3 length: 14 residues. Germline lookup yields CDR1 SSHAT and CDR2 FNYEAQ (reference sequence). The V end was cut by 2 bases, the J end by 0 bases, with 5 bases between. CDR3 region: CASSLYSSYNEQFF. The CDR3, as DNA: TGTGCCAGCAGCTTATATAGCTCCTACAATGAGCAGTTCTTC. Together with reference TRBV7-7 and TRBJ2-1, the CDR3 gives the full variable domain: GAGVSQSPRYKVTKRGQDVTLRCDPISSHATLYWYQQALGQGPEFLTYFNYEAQPDKSGLPSDRFSAERPEGSISTLTIQRTEQRDSAMYRCASSLYSSYNEQFFGPGTRLTVL.

V and J are TRBV30 and TRBJ1-2; no firm D call. CDR1 is GTSNPN and CDR2 is SVGIG in the germline V gene (reference sequence). The V and J ends lost 2 bases and 4 bases respectively, with 17 bases between them. This CDR3 spans 15 amino acids. CDR3 in DNA: TGTGCCTGGAGTTTCGCGACATTCGCACCCTATGGCTACACCTTC. Its protein product is CAWSFATFAPYGYTF.